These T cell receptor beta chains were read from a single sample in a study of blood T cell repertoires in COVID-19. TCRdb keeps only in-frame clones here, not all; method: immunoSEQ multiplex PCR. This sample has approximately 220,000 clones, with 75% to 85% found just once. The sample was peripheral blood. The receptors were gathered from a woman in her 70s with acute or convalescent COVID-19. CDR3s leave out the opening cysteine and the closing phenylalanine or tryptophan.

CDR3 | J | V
ASSEAWAGWETQY | TRBJ2-5 | TRBV7-2
ASSLGAEQF | TRBJ2-1 | TRBV7-2
ASSFTGKNIQY | TRBJ2-4 | TRBV12-3/TRBV12-4
ASSQVGRLPYEQY | TRBJ2-7 | TRBV14
ASSKRSSRSGGPNTGELF | TRBJ2-2 | TRBV21-1
ASQLGAGGPYEQY | TRBJ2-7 | TRBV19
ASSLEGGGSSPLH | TRBJ1-6 | TRBV7-2
ASSLYPSIYEQY | TRBJ2-7 | TRBV7-9
ASSLQGVRYNSPLH | TRBJ1-6 | TRBV19
SVGDISNQPQH | TRBJ1-5 | TRBV29-1
ASSRTGPAYEQY | TRBJ2-7 | TRBV27
ASSGGLGYT | TRBJ1-2 | TRBV6-4
ASSLGQDDEQY | TRBJ2-7 | TRBV5-1
ASTSSGNTIY | TRBJ1-3 | TRBV28
AWSVAGLTTMRQF | TRBJ2-1 | TRBV30
ASSLSGLYATNEKLF | TRBJ1-4 | TRBV28
ASSPPGQSFNEKLF | TRBJ1-4 | TRBV18
ASSLAGETWLTEAF | TRBJ1-1 | TRBV5-1
ATLGRDGEKLF | TRBJ1-4 | TRBV6-5
ASSLGTGYAEQY | TRBJ2-7 | TRBV7-9
ASSLSPTGDNSPLH | TRBJ1-6 | TRBV27
ASSLDRGRGQY | TRBJ2-7 | TRBV5-1
ATSRFWTGSNTGELF | TRBJ2-2 | TRBV15
ASGGSGPSRDYGYT | TRBJ1-2 | TRBV9
ASSQELAGVGSYEQY | TRBJ2-7 | TRBV4-2
ASSPGTGNNQPQH | TRBJ1-5 | TRBV5-1
ASSLVVRSTSNYGYT | TRBJ1-2 | TRBV13
ASSLQGNGYT | TRBJ1-2 | TRBV28
ASSLVTGGLHNYGYT | TRBJ1-2 | TRBV7-2
ASREGGAYTEAF | TRBJ1-1 | TRBV6-1
ASSVAGLAKSTDTQY | TRBJ2-3 | TRBV9
ASRTQGRPNTEAF | TRBJ1-1 | TRBV6-4
ASTGKQETQY | TRBJ2-5 | TRBV6-5
ASSYFAGLNQPQH | TRBJ1-5 | TRBV6-2/TRBV6-3
ASSHPRGTGSPLH | TRBJ1-6 | TRBV6-2/TRBV6-3
AWSPRKTLTRGGYT | TRBJ1-2 | TRBV30
ASSYGNSGNTIY | TRBJ1-3 | TRBV5-6
ASSFRGQGDTQY | TRBJ2-3 | TRBV7-9
ASSYPGPGYEQY | TRBJ2-7 | TRBV6-5
AGAQGGNQPQH | TRBJ1-5 | TRBV7-9
ASSLGGEEKLF | TRBJ1-4 | TRBV12-3/TRBV12-4
ATSRDYKRLSSYEQY | TRBJ2-7 | TRBV15
ACTQGPKPEAF | TRBJ1-1 | TRBV30